This T cell receptor (beta chain) was observed in a study of T cell responses to AZD1222 COVID-19 vaccine. The germline CDR1 and CDR2 sequences are SEHNR and FQNEAQ (reference sequence). The CDR3 totals 13 residues. The ends were cut back, 6 bases at V and 3 bases at J, with 8 bases in the middle. The table came from immunoSEQ multiplex PCR; TCRdb's copy has only in-frame clones and leaves some out. The sample lists roughly 150,000 clones, approximately 91% occurring once. The study, taken as a whole, reports: The repertoires were collected only after the peak T cell response. Following two doses of AZD1222, Spike-specific TCR breadth and depth rose. Targeting of unmutated variant regions was reportedly seen in nearly half of spike-specific TCRs.

This clone was seen just once. Antigen: not known. The specimen comprised peripheral blood, sampled 28 days after the second AZD1222 dose. The rearrangement joins TRBV7-9 to TRBJ2-2, with D hard to call. This sequence was found in an adult who received the AZD1222 COVID-19 vaccine. CDR3 DNA sequence: TGTGCCAGCAGATACCGGTACACCGGGGAGCTGTTTTTT. Its translation is CASRYRYTGELFF. Full variable domain (missing parts from reference TRBV7-9 and TRBJ2-2): DTGVSQNPRHKITKRGQNVTFRCDPISEHNRLYWYRQTLGQGPEFLTYFQNEAQLEKSRLLSDRFSAERPKGSFSTLEIQRTEQGDSAMYLCASRYRYTGELFFGEGSRLTVL.